This T cell receptor (beta chain) was sequenced for a study of sequential checkpoint blockade in melanoma. Study information: Arm A got nivolumab then ipilimumab; arm B the reverse, 1:1.

The treatment was: randomized to nivolumab then ipilimumab (arm A) or the reverse (arm B). From thawed PBMCs, live CD3+CD8+ cells negative for CD19 and CD56 were sorted. Germline V gene sequence: CDR1 MNHEY, CDR2 SMNVEV (reference sequence). Germline trimming cut 0 bases from V and 1 base from J; bases unmatched to any gene: 12. CDR3 size: 19 residues. Assay: immunoSEQ multiplex PCR; the TCRdb copy retains only in-frame clones and omits some. Of approximately 40,000 clones in the sample, about nine tenths are singletons; the top ten hold approximately 12%. This sequence was found in a human donor with melanoma. The chain recombines TRBV27 with TRBJ2-1; 7 nucleotides line up with TRBD2. Material: CD8+ T cells sorted from blood (inferred from file names), obtained from a patient given nivolumab and ipilimumab in sequence. CDR3 in DNA: TGTGCCAGCAGTTTATCCTGGGGGGGACTCTCCCAATCCTACAATGAGCAGTTCTTC. Protein: CASSLSWGGLSQSYNEQFF.